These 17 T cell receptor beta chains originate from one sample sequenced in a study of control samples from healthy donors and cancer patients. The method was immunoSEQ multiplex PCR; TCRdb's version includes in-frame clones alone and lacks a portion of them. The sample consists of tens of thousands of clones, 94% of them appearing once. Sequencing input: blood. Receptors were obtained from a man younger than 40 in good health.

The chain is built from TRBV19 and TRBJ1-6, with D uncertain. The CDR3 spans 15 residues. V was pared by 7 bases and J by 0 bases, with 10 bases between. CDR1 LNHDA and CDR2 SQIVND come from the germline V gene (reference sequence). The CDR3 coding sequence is TGTGCCAGTAACCCTCGGAGCTCCTATAATTCACCCCTCCACTTT. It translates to CASNPRSSYNSPLHF.

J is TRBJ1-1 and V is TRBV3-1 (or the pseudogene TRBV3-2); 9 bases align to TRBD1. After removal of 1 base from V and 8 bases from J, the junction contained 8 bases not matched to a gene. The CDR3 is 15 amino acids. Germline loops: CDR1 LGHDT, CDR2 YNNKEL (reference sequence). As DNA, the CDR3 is TGTGCCAGCAGCCAAGCTCCCGGGACAGGGAAGGAAGCTTTCTTT. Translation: CASSQAPGTGKEAFF.

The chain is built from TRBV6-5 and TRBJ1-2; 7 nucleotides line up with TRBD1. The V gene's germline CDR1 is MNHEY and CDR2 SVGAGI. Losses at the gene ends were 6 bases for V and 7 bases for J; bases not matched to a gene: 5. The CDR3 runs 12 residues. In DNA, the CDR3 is TGTGCCAGCAGCCAGGGGGGAGGTGGCTACACCTTC. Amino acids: CASSQGGGGYTF.

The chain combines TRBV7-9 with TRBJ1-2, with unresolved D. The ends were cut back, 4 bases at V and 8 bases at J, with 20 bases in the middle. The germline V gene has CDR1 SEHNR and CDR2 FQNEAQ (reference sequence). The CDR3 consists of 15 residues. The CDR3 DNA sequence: TGTGCCAGCAGCTCGACTCCGGGAAAATCAAGCGGCTACACCTTC. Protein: CASSSTPGKSSGYTF.

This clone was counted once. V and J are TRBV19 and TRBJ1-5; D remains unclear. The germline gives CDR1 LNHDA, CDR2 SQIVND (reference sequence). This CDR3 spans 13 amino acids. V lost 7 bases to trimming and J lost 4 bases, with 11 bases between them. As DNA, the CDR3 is TGTGCCAGTACCCCGGACGTTAATCAGCCCCAGCATTTT. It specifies CASTPDVNQPQHF.

Here the CDR3 DNA reads TGTGCCAGCAGAGCTCATACCCGGGACCGCAATCAGCCCCAGCATTTT. Protein sequence: CASRAHTRDRNQPQHF. The rearrangement joins TRBV6-6 to TRBJ1-5, with TRBD1 as a possible D gene (5 bases). The CDR3 is 16 residues long. The V gene lost 6 bases and the J gene lost 2 bases, with 17 bases spanning the gap. Germline values: CDR1 MNHNY, CDR2 SVGAGI (reference sequence).

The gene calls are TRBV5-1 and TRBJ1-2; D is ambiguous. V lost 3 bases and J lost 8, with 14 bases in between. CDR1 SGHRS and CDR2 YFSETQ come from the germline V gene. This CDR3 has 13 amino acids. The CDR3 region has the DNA TGCGCCAGCAGCTCTAACGGGGAGAAGGGCTACACCTTC. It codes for CASSSNGEKGYTF.

Here the CDR3 reads CASSFVVGRTYNEQFF. For the CDR3, the DNA is TGCGCCAGCAGCTTTGTGGTCGGGAGAACCTACAATGAGCAGTTCTTC. The gene calls are TRBV5-1 and TRBJ2-1; perhaps TRBD2 as D (6 bases). Germline loops: CDR1 SGHRS, CDR2 YFSETQ. The CDR3 runs 16 residues. V was clipped by 2 bases and J by 2 bases, with 14 bases between them.

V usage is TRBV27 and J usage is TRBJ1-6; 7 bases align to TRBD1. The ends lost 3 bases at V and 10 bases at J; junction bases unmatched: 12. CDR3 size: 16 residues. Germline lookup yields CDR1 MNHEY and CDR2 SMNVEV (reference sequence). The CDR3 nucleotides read TGTGCCAGCAGTTTGGCTACTCAGGGGGTGAGGTCACCCCTCCACTTT. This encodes CASSLATQGVRSPLHF.

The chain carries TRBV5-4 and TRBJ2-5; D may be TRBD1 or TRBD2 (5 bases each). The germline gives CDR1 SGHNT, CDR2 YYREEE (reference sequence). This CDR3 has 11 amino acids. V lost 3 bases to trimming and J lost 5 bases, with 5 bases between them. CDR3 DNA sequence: TGTGCCAGCAGCTGGGGGGAGACCCAGTACTTC. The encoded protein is CASSWGETQYF.

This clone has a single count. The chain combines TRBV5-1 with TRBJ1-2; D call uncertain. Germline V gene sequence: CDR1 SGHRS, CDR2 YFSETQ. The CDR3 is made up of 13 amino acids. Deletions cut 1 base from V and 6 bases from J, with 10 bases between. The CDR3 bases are TGCGCCAGCAGCTTGAGTCGGGGTGATGGCTACACCTTC. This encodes CASSLSRGDGYTF.

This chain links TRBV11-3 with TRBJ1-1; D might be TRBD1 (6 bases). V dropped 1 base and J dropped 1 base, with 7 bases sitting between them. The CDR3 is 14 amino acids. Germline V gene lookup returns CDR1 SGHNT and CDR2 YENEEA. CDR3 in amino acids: CASSLGQENTEAFF. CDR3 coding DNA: TGTGCCAGCAGCTTAGGACAGGAGAACACTGAAGCTTTCTTT.

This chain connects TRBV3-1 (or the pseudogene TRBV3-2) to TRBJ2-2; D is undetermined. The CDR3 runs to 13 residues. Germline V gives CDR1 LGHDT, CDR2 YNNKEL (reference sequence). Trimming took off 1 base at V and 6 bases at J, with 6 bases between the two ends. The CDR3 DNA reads TGTGCCAGCAGCCAAGTTTCCGCCGGGGAGCTGTTTTTT. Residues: CASSQVSAGELFF.

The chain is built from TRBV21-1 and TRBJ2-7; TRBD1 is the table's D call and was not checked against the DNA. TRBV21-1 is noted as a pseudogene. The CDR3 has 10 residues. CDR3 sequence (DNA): TGTGCCAGCAGGGGCGACGAGCAGTACTTC. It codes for CASRGDEQYF.

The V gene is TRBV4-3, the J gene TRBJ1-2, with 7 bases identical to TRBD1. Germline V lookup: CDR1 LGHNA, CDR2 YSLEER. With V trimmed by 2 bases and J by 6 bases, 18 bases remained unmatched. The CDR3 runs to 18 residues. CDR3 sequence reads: CASSQLGGRQGTFDGYTF. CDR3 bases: TGCGCCAGCAGCCAATTGGGTGGGCGACAGGGTACGTTTGATGGCTACACCTTC.

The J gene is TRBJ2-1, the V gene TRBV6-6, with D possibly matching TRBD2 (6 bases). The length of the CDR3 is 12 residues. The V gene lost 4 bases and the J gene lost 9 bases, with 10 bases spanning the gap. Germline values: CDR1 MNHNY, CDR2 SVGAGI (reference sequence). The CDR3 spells CASSFREAEQFF. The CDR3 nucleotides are TGTGCCAGCAGTTTCAGGGAGGCTGAGCAGTTCTTC.

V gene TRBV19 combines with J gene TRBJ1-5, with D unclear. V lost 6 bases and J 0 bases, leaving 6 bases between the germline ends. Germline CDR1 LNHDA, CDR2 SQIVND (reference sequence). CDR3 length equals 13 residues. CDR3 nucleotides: TGTGCCAGTAGATTTTATAGCAATCAGCCCCAGCATTTT. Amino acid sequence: CASRFYSNQPQHF. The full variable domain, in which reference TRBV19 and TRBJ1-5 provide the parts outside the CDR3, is DGGITQSPKYLFRKEGQNVTLSCEQNLNHDAMYWYRQDPGQGLRLIYYSQIVNDFQKGDIAEGYSVSREKKESFPLTVTSAQKNPTAFYLCASRFYSNQPQHFGDGTRLSIL.